A selection of T cell receptor beta chains follows, all from one sample in a study of CD8+ T cells in alopecia areata. Repertoires were generated with immunoSEQ multiplex PCR, while TCRdb's copy carries only in-frame clones and drops some. The table shows about 100,000 clones, with about 50% occurring only once. Sample: NKG2D-low CD8+ T cells sorted from blood. These receptors were collected from a human donor with alopecia areata. CDR3s include the opening cysteine and the closing phenylalanine or tryptophan. D genes are given only for firm matches. Not every row has a clone size; where given, it reads once, few, many or a size class.

DNA: TGTGCCAGCAGTAGCGGGAGGATCAATGAGCAGTTCTTC
CDR3: CASSSGRINEQFF
J: TRBJ2-1
size: few
D: TRBD2
V: TRBV9

DNA: TGTGCCAGCAGCCAAGATTTGAGGGGCGCAAACACCGGGGAGCTGTTTTTT
CDR3: CASSQDLRGANTGELFF
J: TRBJ2-2
size: .
D: .
V: TRBV14

DNA: TGTGCCTACTTCGCGGCGGCTTACTACAATGAGCAGTTCTTC
CDR3: CAYFAAAYYNEQFF
J: TRBJ2-1
size: .
D: .
V: TRBV30

DNA: TGTGCCAGCACTGACCCGCGGGAAAACACCGGGGAGCTGTTTTTT
CDR3: CASTDPRENTGELFF
J: TRBJ2-2
size: few
D: .
V: TRBV7-9

DNA: TGTGCCAGCAGCCCGAGACCAGGGGCTAACTATGGCTACACCTTC
CDR3: CASSPRPGANYGYTF
J: TRBJ1-2
size: few
D: .
V: TRBV5-4

DNA: TGTGCCAGCAGTGGACCCCAAGAGACCCAGTACTTC
CDR3: CASSGPQETQYF
J: TRBJ2-5
size: .
D: .
V: TRBV27

DNA: TGTGCCAGCAGATCCCCGCTGGGGACGACCGGGGAGCTGTTTTTT
CDR3: CASRSPLGTTGELFF
J: TRBJ2-2
size: once
D: .
V: TRBV27

DNA: TGCGCCAGTTCCCCGGGACAGGGGGTATACGAGCAGTACTTC
CDR3: CASSPGQGVYEQYF
J: TRBJ2-7
size: .
D: TRBD1
V: TRBV10-1

DNA: TGTGCCAGCAGCCAACAAGAGACCCAGTACTTC
CDR3: CASSQQETQYF
J: TRBJ2-5
size: once
D: .
V: TRBV14

DNA: TGTGCCATCAGTGAGTCTGCCGGGGGACGAGCTAACTATGGCTACACCTTC
CDR3: CAISESAGGRANYGYTF
J: TRBJ1-2
size: once
D: .
V: TRBV10-3

DNA: TGTGCCAGCAGCGTACAGGGTAACACCGGGGAGCTGTTTTTT
CDR3: CASSVQGNTGELFF
J: TRBJ2-2
size: .
D: .
V: TRBV7-9

DNA: TGTGCCAGCTCAGGGGGGGGCGAATACAATGAGCAGTTCTTC
CDR3: CASSGGGEYNEQFF
J: TRBJ2-1
size: few
D: .
V: TRBV2

DNA: TGTGCCAGCAGCTTAGACCGAGGTGGCTACACCTTC
CDR3: CASSLDRGGYTF
J: TRBJ1-2
size: few
D: .
V: TRBV7-9

DNA: TGTGCCAGCAGTTTTTTTAGCTCTGGGGCCAACGTCCTGACTTTC
CDR3: CASSFFSSGANVLTF
J: TRBJ2-6
size: .
D: .
V: TRBV28

DNA: TGTGCCAGTAGTGTCGGGAGGGCGGGCTACGAGCAGTACTTC
CDR3: CASSVGRAGYEQYF
J: TRBJ2-7
size: once
D: TRBD2
V: TRBV19

DNA: TGTGCCAGCCGAGGACTAGGAGCCTACAATGAGCAGTTCTTC
CDR3: CASRGLGAYNEQFF
J: TRBJ2-1
size: .
D: TRBD2
V: TRBV2

DNA: TGTGCCAGTAGCGGGGCGGGAGGGCCGCCAGATACGCAGTATTTT
CDR3: CASSGAGGPPDTQYF
J: TRBJ2-3
size: .
D: TRBD2
V: TRBV19

DNA: TGTGCCAGCAGCGGAACCGGACAGGGGAACACTGAAGCTTTCTTT
CDR3: CASSGTGQGNTEAFF
J: TRBJ1-1
size: .
D: TRBD1
V: TRBV5-6

DNA: TGTGCCAGCAGTCCCCGCCAGGGGGGACTAGCGGGAGATATAGATACGCAGTATTTT
CDR3: CASSPRQGGLAGDIDTQYF
J: TRBJ2-3
size: .
D: TRBD2
V: TRBV27

DNA: TGTGCCAGCAGGACCACCGGGGAGCTGTTTTTT
CDR3: CASRTTGELFF
J: TRBJ2-2
size: .
D: .
V: TRBV6-1

DNA: TGTGCCAGCAGCCATGAGGGGACAGGGATTCCCCTATGGTACGAGCAGTACTTC
CDR3: CASSHEGTGIPLWYEQYF
J: TRBJ2-7
size: .
D: TRBD1
V: TRBV7-9

DNA: TGTGCCAGCAGTCACTACCGGGACAGCTATGGCTACACCTTC
CDR3: CASSHYRDSYGYTF
J: TRBJ1-2
size: .
D: TRBD1
V: TRBV6-5

DNA: TGCAGCGTTGAAGATGGACTAGGAGAGCAGTACTTC
CDR3: CSVEDGLGEQYF
J: TRBJ2-7
size: few
D: TRBD2
V: TRBV29-1

DNA: TGTGCCAGCAGTAGCCTAGCGGGGGACAATGAGCAGTTCTTC
CDR3: CASSSLAGDNEQFF
J: TRBJ2-1
size: few
D: TRBD2
V: TRBV7-9

DNA: TGTGCCAGCAGTTTAAGCAGGAACTACAATGAGCAGTTCTTC
CDR3: CASSLSRNYNEQFF
J: TRBJ2-1
size: .
D: .
V: TRBV28

DNA: TGTGCCAGCAGTTTATTGTCTAGCGGGAACACCGGGGAGCTGTTTTTT
CDR3: CASSLLSSGNTGELFF
J: TRBJ2-2
size: .
D: TRBD2
V: TRBV27

DNA: TGCGCCAGCAGCCAAAGGACAGGAGTGGGGGAGCAGTACTTC
CDR3: CASSQRTGVGEQYF
J: TRBJ2-7
size: .
D: TRBD1
V: TRBV4-1

DNA: TGCAGCGCTGCCAAGGAGTTCGCCTACAATGAGCAGTTCTTC
CDR3: CSAAKEFAYNEQFF
J: TRBJ2-1
size: few
D: .
V: TRBV29-1

DNA: TGTGCCAGCAGCTTAGTAGGAGAGCAGTTCTTC
CDR3: CASSLVGEQFF
J: TRBJ2-1
size: few
D: .
V: TRBV7-9

DNA: TGTGCCAGCGGCCAAGTGGACGTCCTGACTTTC
CDR3: CASGQVDVLTF
J: TRBJ2-6
size: .
D: .
V: TRBV27

DNA: TGTGCCAGCAGCCTACCGGAACAGGGGGCCTACGAGCAGTACTTC
CDR3: CASSLPEQGAYEQYF
J: TRBJ2-7
size: .
D: TRBD1
V: TRBV7-9

DNA: TGTGCCAGCAGTGAAGTGGGGGCAGACTATGGCTACACCTTC
CDR3: CASSEVGADYGYTF
J: TRBJ1-2
size: .
D: .
V: TRBV6-1

DNA: TGTGCCAGCAGTTTTTGGGGCTACGAGCAGTACTTC
CDR3: CASSFWGYEQYF
J: TRBJ2-7
size: .
D: .
V: TRBV28

DNA: TGTGCCAGCAGCGACCAGCGGGAGGGAGGCTATGAGCAGTTCTTC
CDR3: CASSDQREGGYEQFF
J: TRBJ2-1
size: .
D: TRBD2
V: TRBV9

DNA: TGTGCCAGCAGCTTAGGACGCCCCGGAGAAGCTTTCTTT
CDR3: CASSLGRPGEAFF
J: TRBJ1-1
size: .
D: .
V: TRBV13

DNA: TGTGCCAGCAGCCAAGAGGCCACAGATACGCAGTATTTT
CDR3: CASSQEATDTQYF
J: TRBJ2-3
size: .
D: .
V: TRBV4-2

DNA: TGTGCCACCAGCATACAAGCGGGGGGGACGAACACCGGGGAGCTGTTTTTT
CDR3: CATSIQAGGTNTGELFF
J: TRBJ2-2
size: .
D: TRBD2
V: TRBV15

DNA: TGTGCCAGCAGCTGGGATTACCAAGAGACCCAGTACTTC
CDR3: CASSWDYQETQYF
J: TRBJ2-5
size: .
D: .
V: TRBV11-2

DNA: TGCGCCAGCAGCCGTACAGAGGCTAAACGAGGAGCTTTCTTT
CDR3: CASSRTEAKRGAFF
J: TRBJ1-1
size: .
D: .
V: TRBV4-1

DNA: TGTGCCAGCAGTTTACCGAGGGCCCCGGCAGATACGCAGTATTTT
CDR3: CASSLPRAPADTQYF
J: TRBJ2-3
size: .
D: .
V: TRBV28

DNA: TGCAGCGTCGTGGGGGGTGAAGGCTACACCTTC
CDR3: CSVVGGEGYTF
J: TRBJ1-2
size: .
D: .
V: TRBV29-1

DNA: TGTGCCAGCAGGCAAGGGACAGACTATGGCTACACCTTC
CDR3: CASRQGTDYGYTF
J: TRBJ1-2
size: .
D: TRBD1
V: TRBV13

DNA: TGTGCCAGCTTCCGTTTGGCGGGAGGTCAGAATGAGCAGTTCTTC
CDR3: CASFRLAGGQNEQFF
J: TRBJ2-1
size: .
D: TRBD2
V: TRBV7-8

DNA: TGTGCCAGCAGGAGGACTAGTAGCTACGAGCAGTACTTC
CDR3: CASRRTSSYEQYF
J: TRBJ2-7
size: .
D: TRBD2
V: TRBV6-1